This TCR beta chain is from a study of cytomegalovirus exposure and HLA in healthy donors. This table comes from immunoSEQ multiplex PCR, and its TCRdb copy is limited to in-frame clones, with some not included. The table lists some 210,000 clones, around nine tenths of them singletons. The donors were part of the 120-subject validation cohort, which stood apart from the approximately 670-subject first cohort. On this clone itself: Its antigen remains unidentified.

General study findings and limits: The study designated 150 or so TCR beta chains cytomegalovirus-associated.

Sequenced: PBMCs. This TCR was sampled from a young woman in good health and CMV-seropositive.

The CDR3 nucleotides are TGTGCCAGCAGCTTTCTAACCTGGGCTTTCTTT. Translation: CASSFLTWAFF. The chain employs TRBV7-2 and TRBJ1-1, with D unresolved. Germline CDR1 and CDR2: SGHTA and FQGNSA. Trimming removed 3 bases at V and 11 bases at J, with 10 bases between. The CDR3 has 11 residues.